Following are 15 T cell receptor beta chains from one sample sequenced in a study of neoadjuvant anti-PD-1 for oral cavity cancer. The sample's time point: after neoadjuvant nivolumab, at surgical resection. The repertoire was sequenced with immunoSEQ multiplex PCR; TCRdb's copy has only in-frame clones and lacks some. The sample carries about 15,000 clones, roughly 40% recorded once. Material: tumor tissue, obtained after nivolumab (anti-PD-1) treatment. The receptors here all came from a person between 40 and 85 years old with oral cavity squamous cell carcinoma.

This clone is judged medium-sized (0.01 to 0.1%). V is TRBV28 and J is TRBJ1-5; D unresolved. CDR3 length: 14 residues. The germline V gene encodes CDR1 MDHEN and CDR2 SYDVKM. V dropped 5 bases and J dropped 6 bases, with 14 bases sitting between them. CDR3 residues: CASSTPMGRQPQHF. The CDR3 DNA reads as TGTGCCAGCAGTACCCCAATGGGTCGTCAGCCCCAGCATTTT.

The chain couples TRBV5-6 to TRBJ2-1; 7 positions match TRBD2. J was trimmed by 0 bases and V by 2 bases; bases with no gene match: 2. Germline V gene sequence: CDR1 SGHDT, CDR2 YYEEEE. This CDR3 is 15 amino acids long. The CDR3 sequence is CASSFSGGSYNEQFF. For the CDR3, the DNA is TGTGCCAGCAGCTTTTCGGGAGGCTCCTACAATGAGCAGTTCTTC. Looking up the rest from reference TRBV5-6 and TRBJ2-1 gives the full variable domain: DAGVTQSPTHLIKTRGQQVTLRCSPKSGHDTVSWYQQALGQGPQFIFQYYEEEERQRGNFPDRFSGHQFPNYSSELNVNALLLGDSALYLCASSFSGGSYNEQFFGPGTRLTVL.

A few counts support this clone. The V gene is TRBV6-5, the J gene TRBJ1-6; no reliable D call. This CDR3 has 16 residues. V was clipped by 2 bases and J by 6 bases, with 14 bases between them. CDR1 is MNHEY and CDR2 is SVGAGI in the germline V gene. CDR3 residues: CASSYAVIGGNSPLHF. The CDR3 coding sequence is TGTGCCAGCAGTTACGCTGTGATTGGCGGTAATTCACCCCTCCACTTT.

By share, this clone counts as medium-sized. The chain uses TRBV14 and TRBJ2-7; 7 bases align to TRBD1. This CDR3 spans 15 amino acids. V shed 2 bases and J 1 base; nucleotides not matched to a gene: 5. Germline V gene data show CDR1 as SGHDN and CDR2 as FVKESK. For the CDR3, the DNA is TGTGCCAGCAGCCAAAGTAGGGGGCTGTCCTACGAGCAGTACTTC. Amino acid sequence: CASSQSRGLSYEQYF.

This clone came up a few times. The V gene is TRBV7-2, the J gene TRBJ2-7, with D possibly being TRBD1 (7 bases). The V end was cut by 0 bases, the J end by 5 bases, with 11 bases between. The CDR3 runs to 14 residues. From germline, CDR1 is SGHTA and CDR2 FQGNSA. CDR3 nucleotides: TGTGCCAGCAGCTTAGCGGGGGGACAGAACGAGCAGTACTTC. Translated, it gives CASSLAGGQNEQYF.

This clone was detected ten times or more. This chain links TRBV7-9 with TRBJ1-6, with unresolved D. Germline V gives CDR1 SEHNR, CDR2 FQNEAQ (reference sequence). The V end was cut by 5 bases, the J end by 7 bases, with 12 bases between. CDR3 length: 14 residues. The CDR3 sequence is CASSPWEYNSPLHF. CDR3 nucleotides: TGTGCCAGCAGCCCGTGGGAGTACAATTCACCCCTCCACTTT.

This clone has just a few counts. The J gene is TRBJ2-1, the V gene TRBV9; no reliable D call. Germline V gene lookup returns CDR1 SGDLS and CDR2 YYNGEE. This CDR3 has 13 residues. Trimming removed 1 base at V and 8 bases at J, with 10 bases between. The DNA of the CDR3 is TGTGCCAGCAGCGTAAGTCAGGCGGATGAGCAGTTCTTC. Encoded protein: CASSVSQADEQFF.

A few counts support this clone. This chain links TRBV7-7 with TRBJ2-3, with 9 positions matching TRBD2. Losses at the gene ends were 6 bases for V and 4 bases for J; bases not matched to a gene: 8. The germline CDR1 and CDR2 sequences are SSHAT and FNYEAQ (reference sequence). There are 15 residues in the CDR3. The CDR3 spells CASSPTTSGADTQYF. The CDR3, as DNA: TGTGCCAGCAGTCCTACGACTAGCGGTGCAGATACGCAGTATTTT.

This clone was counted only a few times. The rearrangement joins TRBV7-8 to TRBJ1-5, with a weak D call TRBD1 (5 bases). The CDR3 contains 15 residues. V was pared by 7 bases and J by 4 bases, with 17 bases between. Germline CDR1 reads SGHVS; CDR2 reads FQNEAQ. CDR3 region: CASTGGGIGNQPQHF. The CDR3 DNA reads TGTGCCAGCACCGGGGGAGGGATAGGAAATCAGCCCCAGCATTTT.

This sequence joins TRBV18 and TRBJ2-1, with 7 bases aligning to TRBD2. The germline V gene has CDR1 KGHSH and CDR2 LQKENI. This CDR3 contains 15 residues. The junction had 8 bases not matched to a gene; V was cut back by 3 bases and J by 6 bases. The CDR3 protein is CASSPTAGRLNEQFF. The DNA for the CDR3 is TGTGCCAGCTCACCTACAGCGGGGAGACTCAATGAGCAGTTCTTC. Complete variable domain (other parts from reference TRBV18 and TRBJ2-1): NAGVMQNPRHLVRRRGQEARLRCSPMKGHSHVYWYRQLPEEGLKFMVYLQKENIIDESGMPKERFSAEFPKEGPSILRIQQVVRGDSAAYFCASSPTAGRLNEQFFGPGTRLTVL.

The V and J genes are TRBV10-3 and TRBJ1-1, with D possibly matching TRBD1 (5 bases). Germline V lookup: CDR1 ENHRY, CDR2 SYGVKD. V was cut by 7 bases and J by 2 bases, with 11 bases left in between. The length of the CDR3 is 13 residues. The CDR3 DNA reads TGTGCCATCACTAGGGACGGCAACACTGAAGCTTTCTTT. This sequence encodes CAITRDGNTEAFF.

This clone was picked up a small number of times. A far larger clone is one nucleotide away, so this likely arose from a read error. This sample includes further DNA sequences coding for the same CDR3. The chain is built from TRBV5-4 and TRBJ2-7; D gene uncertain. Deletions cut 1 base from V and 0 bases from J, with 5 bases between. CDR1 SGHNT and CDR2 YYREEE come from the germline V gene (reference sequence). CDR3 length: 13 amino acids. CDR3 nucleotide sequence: TGTGCCAGCAGCTTGTCCAGCTCCTACGAGCAGTACTTC. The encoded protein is CASSLSSSYEQYF.

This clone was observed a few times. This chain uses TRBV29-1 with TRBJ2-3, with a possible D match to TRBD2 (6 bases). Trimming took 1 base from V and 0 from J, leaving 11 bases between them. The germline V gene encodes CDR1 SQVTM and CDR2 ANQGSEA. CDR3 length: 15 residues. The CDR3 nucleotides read TGCAGCGTTGAAGGGGGCGCGGGGAGCACAGATACGCAGTATTTT. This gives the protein CSVEGGAGSTDTQYF.

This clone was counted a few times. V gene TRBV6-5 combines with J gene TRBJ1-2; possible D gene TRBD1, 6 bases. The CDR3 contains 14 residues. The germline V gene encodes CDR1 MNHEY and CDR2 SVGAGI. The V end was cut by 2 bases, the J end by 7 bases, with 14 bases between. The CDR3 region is CASSYRAGAGGYTF. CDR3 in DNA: TGTGCCAGCAGTTACCGAGCAGGGGCGGGTGGCTACACCTTC.

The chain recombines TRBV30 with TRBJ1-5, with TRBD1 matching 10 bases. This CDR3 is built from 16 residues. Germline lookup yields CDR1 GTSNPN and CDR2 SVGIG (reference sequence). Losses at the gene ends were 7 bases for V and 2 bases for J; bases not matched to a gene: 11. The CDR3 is CASPTGGVDGNQPQHF. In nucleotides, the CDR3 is TGTGCCTCCCCGACAGGGGGCGTAGATGGCAATCAGCCCCAGCATTTT.